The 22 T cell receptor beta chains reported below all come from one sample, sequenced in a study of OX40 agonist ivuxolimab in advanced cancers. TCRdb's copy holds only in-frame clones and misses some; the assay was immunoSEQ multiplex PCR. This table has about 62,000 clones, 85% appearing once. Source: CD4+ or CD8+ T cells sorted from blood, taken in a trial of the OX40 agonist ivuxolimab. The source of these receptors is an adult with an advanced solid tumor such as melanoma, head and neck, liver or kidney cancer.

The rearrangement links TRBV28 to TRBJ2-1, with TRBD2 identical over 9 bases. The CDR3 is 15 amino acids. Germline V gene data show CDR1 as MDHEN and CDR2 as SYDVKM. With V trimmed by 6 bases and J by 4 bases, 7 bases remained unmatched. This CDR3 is CASRKSGGLYNEQFF. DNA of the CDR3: TGTGCCAGCAGAAAAAGCGGGGGGTTGTACAATGAGCAGTTCTTC.

In nucleotides, the CDR3 is TGTGCCAGCTCACCAATAGACAGAACCGAGCAGTACTTC. This gives the protein CASSPIDRTEQYF. The chain combines TRBV18 with TRBJ2-7; D is possibly TRBD1 (5 bases). The CDR3 has 13 residues. The ends were cut back, 2 bases at V and 6 bases at J, with 11 bases in the middle. The V gene's germline CDR1 is KGHSH and CDR2 LQKENI.

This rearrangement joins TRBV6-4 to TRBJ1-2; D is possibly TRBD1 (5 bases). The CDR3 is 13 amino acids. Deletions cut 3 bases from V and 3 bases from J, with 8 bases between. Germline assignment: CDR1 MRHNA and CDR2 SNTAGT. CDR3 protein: CASSEGRDYGYTF. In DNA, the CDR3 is TGTGCCAGCAGTGAGGGCAGGGACTATGGCTACACCTTC.

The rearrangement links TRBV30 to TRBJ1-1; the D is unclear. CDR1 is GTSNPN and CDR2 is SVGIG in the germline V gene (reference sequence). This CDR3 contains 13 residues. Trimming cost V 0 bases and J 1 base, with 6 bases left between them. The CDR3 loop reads CAWSVLQNTEAFF. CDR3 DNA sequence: TGTGCCTGGAGTGTTCTCCAGAACACTGAAGCTTTCTTT.

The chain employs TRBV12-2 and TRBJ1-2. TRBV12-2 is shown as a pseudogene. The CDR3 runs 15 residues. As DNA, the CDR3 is TGTGCAAGTCGCCCCCAAGGGGGGGGGAGGAGCGGCTACACCTTC. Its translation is CASRPQGGGRSGYTF.

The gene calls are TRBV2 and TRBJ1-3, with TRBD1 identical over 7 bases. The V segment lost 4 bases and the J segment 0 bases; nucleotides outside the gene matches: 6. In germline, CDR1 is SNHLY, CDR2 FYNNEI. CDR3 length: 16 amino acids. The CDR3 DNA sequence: TGTGCCAGCAGTGTAGAGGGGGCCCTCTCTGGAAACACCATATATTTT. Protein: CASSVEGALSGNTIYF.

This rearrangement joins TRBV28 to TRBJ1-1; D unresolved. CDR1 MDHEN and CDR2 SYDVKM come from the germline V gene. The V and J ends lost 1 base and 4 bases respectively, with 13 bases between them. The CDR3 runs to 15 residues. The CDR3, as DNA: TGTGCCAGCAGTTTATCCGCAGGCCGTGCCACTGAAGCTTTCTTT. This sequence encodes CASSLSAGRATEAFF. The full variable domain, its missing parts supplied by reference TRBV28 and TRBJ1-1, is DVKVTQSSRYLVKRTGEKVFLECVQDMDHENMFWYRQDPGLGLRLIYFSYDVKMKEKGDIPEGYSVSREKKERFSLILESASTNQTSMYLCASSLSAGRATEAFFGQGTRLTVV.

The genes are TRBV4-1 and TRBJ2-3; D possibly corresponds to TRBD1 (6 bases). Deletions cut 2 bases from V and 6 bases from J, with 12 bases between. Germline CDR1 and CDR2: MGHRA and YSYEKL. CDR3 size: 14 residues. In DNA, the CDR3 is TGCGCCAGCAGCCAAAGGGGGATTTCGGATACGCAGTATTTT. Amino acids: CASSQRGISDTQYF.

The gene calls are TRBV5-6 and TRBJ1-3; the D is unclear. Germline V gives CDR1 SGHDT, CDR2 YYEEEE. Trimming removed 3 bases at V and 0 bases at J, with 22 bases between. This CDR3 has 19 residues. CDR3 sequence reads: CASSSWSSADSYSGNTIYF. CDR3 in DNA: TGTGCCAGCAGCTCTTGGAGTTCGGCAGACTCATACTCTGGAAACACCATATATTTT. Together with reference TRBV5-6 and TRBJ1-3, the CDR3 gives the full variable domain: DAGVTQSPTHLIKTRGQQVTLRCSPKSGHDTVSWYQQALGQGPQFIFQYYEEEERQRGNFPDRFSGHQFPNYSSELNVNALLLGDSALYLCASSSWSSADSYSGNTIYFGEGSWLTVV.

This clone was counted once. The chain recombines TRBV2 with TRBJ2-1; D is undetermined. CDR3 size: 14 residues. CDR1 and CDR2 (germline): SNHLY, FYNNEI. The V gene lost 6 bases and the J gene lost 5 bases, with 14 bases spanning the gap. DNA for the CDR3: TGTGCCAGCAGGTTAGGAGTTCCTAACAATGAGCAGTTCTTC. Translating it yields CASRLGVPNNEQFF.

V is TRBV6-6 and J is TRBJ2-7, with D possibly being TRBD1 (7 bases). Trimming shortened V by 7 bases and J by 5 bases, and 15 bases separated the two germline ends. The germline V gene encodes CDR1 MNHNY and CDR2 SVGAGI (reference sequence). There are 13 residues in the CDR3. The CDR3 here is CASTRDREDEQYF. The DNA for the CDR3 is TGTGCCAGCACCCGAGACAGGGAGGACGAGCAGTACTTC.

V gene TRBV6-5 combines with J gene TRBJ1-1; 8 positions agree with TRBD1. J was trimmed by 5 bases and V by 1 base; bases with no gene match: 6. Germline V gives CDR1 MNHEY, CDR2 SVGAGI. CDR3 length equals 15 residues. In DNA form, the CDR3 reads TGTGCCAGCAGTTACTACGGACAGGGAAGGACTGAAGCTTTCTTT. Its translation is CASSYYGQGRTEAFF.

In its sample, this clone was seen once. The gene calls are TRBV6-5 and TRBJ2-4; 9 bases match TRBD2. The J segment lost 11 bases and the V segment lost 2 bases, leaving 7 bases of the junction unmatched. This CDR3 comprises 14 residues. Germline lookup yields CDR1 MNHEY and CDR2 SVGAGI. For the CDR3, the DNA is TGTGCCAGCAGTTACCGTCTAGCGGGAACGGTTCAGTACTTC. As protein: CASSYRLAGTVQYF.

The CDR3 DNA is TGTGCCAGCAGCTTTTGGACGGATTATAATTCACCCCTCCACTTT. Translation gives CASSFWTDYNSPLHF. The genes are TRBV7-8 and TRBJ1-6; unclear D gene. From germline, CDR1 is SGHVS and CDR2 FQNEAQ. V lost 3 bases and J lost 4, with 10 bases in between. CDR3 length: 15 residues.

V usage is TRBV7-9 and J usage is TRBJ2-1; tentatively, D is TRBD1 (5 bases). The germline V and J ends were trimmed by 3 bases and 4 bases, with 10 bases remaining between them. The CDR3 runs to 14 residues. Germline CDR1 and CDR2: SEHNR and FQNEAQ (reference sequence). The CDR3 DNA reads TGTGCCAGCAGCTTCCGGACACAATACAATGAGCAGTTCTTC. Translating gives CASSFRTQYNEQFF.

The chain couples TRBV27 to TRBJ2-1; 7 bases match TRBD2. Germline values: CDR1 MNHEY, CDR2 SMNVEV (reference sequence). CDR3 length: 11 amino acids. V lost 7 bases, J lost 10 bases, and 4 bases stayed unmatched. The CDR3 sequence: CASKWGGEQFF. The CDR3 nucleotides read TGTGCCAGCAAGTGGGGAGGGGAGCAGTTCTTC.

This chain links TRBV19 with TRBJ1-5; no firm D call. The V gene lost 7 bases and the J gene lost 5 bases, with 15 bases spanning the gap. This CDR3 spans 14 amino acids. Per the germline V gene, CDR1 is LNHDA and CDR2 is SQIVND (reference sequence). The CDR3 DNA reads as TGTGCCAGTACACGGGCGTCTTACGATCAGCCCCAGCATTTT. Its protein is CASTRASYDQPQHF. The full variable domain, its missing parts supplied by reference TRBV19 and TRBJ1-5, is DGGITQSPKYLFRKEGQNVTLSCEQNLNHDAMYWYRQDPGQGLRLIYYSQIVNDFQKGDIAEGYSVSREKKESFPLTVTSAQKNPTAFYLCASTRASYDQPQHFGDGTRLSIL.

The CDR3 bases are TGTGCCAGCAGCCCTCGAACAGGGGGGTACAATGAGCAGTTCTTC. It codes for CASSPRTGGYNEQFF. The J gene is TRBJ2-1, the V gene TRBV7-3; 8 bases match TRBD1. The CDR3 consists of 15 residues. V trimming: 5 bases; J trimming: 4 bases; junction bases outside the gene matches: 7. CDR1 and CDR2 from the germline V gene are SGHTA and FQGTGA.

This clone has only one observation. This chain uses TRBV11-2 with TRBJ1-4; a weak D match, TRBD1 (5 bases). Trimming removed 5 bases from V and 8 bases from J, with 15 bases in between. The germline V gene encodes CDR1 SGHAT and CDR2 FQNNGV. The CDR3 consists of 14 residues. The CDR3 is CASSPGGGEEKLFF. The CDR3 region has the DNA TGTGCCAGCAGCCCCGGGGGGGGTGAAGAAAAACTGTTTTTT.

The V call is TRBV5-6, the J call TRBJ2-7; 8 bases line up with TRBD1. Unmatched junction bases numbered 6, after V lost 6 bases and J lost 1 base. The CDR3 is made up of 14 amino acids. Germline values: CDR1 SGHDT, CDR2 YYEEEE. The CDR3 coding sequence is TGTGCCAGCACCCGGACAGGGCGGTCCTACGAGCAGTACTTC. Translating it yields CASTRTGRSYEQYF.

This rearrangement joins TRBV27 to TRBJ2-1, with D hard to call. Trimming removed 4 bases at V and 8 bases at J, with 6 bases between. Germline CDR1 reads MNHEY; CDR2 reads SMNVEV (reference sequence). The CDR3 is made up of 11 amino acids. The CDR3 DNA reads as TGTGCCAGCAGTTCATGGGATGAGCAGTTCTTC. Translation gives CASSSWDEQFF.

The DNA of the CDR3 is TGTGCCAGTAGTATGCAAAGGCCCCCGGGAGGGGAGACCCAGTACTTC. Encoded protein: CASSMQRPPGGETQYF. This rearrangement joins TRBV19 to TRBJ2-5; 8 bases map to TRBD2. The junction had 11 bases not matched to a gene; V was cut back by 3 bases and J by 5 bases. CDR3 size: 16 residues. Germline V gene sequence: CDR1 LNHDA, CDR2 SQIVND (reference sequence).